This T cell receptor beta chain comes out of a study of shared clonotypes between healthy human individuals. Study-level results: A limitation of the genetic and exposure-history diversity represented arose from few donors. In general, naive subsets displayed greater estimated richness than memory subsets did.

The CDR3 is 15 residues long. CDR1 is MNHNS and CDR2 is SASEGT in the germline V gene. The J segment lost 7 bases and the V segment lost 5 bases, leaving 10 bases of the junction unmatched. Note on this clone: Its antigen is unknown.

This table comes from immunoSEQ multiplex PCR, and its TCRdb copy is limited to in-frame clones, with some not included. The sample comprises some 1.1 million clones, 60% to 80% of which are singletons, and more than 0.85% rests with the top ten. The J gene is TRBJ1-2, the V gene TRBV6-1; TRBD1 aligns across 10 bases. The TCR was taken from a man between 18 and 29 years old in good health. Some clones in this sample may be carry-over from other donors' samples. Sequenced sample: memory CD4+ T cells from PBMCs. The subset: CD45RA-negative fraction. As DNA, the CDR3 is TGTGCCAGCAGTCTCCCGGGACAGGGGTCTCGTGGCTACACCTTC. Residues: CASSLPGQGSRGYTF.